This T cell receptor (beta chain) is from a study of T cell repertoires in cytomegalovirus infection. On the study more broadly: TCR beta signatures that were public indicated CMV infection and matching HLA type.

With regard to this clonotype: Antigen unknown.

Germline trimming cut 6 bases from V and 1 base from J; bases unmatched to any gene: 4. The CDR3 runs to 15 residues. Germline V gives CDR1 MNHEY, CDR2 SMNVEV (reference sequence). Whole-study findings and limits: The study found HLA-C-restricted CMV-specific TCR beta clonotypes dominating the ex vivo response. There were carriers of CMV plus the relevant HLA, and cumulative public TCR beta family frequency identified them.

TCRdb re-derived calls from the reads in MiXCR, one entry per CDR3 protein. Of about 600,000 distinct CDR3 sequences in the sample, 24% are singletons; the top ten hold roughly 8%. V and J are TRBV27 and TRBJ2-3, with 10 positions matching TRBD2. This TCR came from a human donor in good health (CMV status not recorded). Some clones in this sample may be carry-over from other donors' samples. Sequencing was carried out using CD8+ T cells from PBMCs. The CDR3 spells CASSSTSGRTDTQYF. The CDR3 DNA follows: TGTGCCAGCAGCTCGACTAGCGGGCGCACAGATACGCAGTATTTT.